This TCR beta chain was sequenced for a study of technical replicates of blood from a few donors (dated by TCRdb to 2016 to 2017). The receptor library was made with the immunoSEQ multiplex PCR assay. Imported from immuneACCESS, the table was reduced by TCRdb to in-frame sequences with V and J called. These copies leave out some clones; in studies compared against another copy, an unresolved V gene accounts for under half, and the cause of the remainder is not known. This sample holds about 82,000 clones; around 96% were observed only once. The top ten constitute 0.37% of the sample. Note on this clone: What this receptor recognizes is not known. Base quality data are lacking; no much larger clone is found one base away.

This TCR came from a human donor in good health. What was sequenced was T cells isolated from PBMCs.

The CDR3 reads as follows: CASARTGVGPDIQYF. The nucleotide sequence is TGTGCCAGCGCCCGAACAGGCGTTGGCCCGGACATTCAGTACTTC. The chain was built from TRBV7-6 and TRBJ2-4; the D gene is perhaps TRBD1, from 5 matching bases. Relative to germline, V is 8 bases shorter and J is 8 bases shorter, with 22 bases between their ends. Reading the germline V gene gives CDR1 SGHVS and CDR2 FNYEAQ. Including cysteine and phenylalanine, the CDR3 has 15 amino acids. Only the CDR3 region is kept as DNA, spanning 45 bases read in frame from base 1.